The 29 T cell receptor beta chains below all came from one sample that was sequenced in a study of blood T cell repertoires in COVID-19. Clones were read by immunoSEQ multiplex PCR, and TCRdb kept only the in-frame ones, dropping some. The table lists roughly 260,000 clones, 83% of them singletons. Sequencing input: PBMCs or T cells enriched from blood (not recorded which). The receptors derive from a woman aged 40 to 49 who had been exposed to COVID-19.

The chain uses TRBV7-6 and TRBJ1-1; D might be TRBD1 (5 bases). Germline CDR1 and CDR2: SGHVS and FNYEAQ. Trimming stripped 4 bases from V and 7 bases from J, with 7 bases between. This CDR3 comprises 11 residues. CDR3 nucleotides: TGTGCCAGCAGCTCCGGACATGAAGCTTTCTTT. It yields the protein CASSSGHEAFF.

This clone has only one observation. The V call is TRBV18, the J call TRBJ2-3; D perhaps matches TRBD1 (6 bases). Germline CDR1 and CDR2: KGHSH and LQKENI. This CDR3 is built from 16 residues. V was pared by 3 bases and J by 0 bases, with 13 bases between. The CDR3 DNA is TGTGCCAGCTCACCGCTCAGGGGCGGTAGCACAGATACGCAGTATTTT. It encodes CASSPLRGGSTDTQYF.

The chain is built from TRBV12-5 and TRBJ1-2; D perhaps matches TRBD1 (5 bases). Germline CDR1 is LGHNT and CDR2 is FRNRAP. The CDR3 spans 13 residues. V was trimmed by 2 bases and J by 6 bases, leaving 10 bases between them. The CDR3: CASGLTRQNGYTF. In DNA form, the CDR3 reads TGTGCTAGTGGTTTGACCAGACAGAATGGCTACACCTTC.

V gene TRBV3-1 (or the pseudogene TRBV3-2) combines with J gene TRBJ2-3, with a weak D call TRBD2 (7 bases). Germline CDR1 reads LGHDT; CDR2 reads YNNKEL (reference sequence). The length of the CDR3 is 18 residues. V was clipped by 4 bases and J by 4 bases, with 24 bases between them. CDR3 sequence (DNA): TGTGCCAGCAGCCGCGAAAAAAGGGGGGGAGTCCCCCCAGATACGCAGTATTTT. It specifies CASSREKRGGVPPDTQYF.

This clone was found a few times. This chain joins TRBV6-5 and TRBJ1-5; D may be TRBD1 (6 bases). Germline V lookup: CDR1 MNHEY, CDR2 SVGAGI. The length of the CDR3 is 14 residues. V was pared by 4 bases and J by 6 bases, with 13 bases between. CDR3 sequence reads: CASSLTTGTQPQHF. CDR3 nucleotides: TGTGCCAGCAGTTTGACGACAGGCACTCAGCCCCAGCATTTT.

The rearrangement links TRBV3-1 (or the pseudogene TRBV3-2) to TRBJ2-6; maybe TRBD2 (5 bases). V lost 0 bases to trimming and J lost 4 bases, with 10 bases between them. Germline V gene sequence: CDR1 LGHDT, CDR2 YNNKEL (reference sequence). The CDR3 loop spans 16 amino acids. CDR3 bases: TGTGCCAGCAGCCAAGAGAGGGCACTCGGGGCCAACGTCCTGACTTTC. It specifies CASSQERALGANVLTF.

There are a few counts of this clone. This rearrangement joins TRBV19 to TRBJ1-2; 8 bases line up with TRBD1. V dropped 3 bases and J dropped 4; count of bases not matched to a gene: 7. Germline loops: CDR1 LNHDA, CDR2 SQIVND (reference sequence). CDR3 length: 15 residues. The CDR3 protein is CASSMSGQGRYGYTF. CDR3 DNA sequence: TGTGCCAGTAGTATGTCCGGACAGGGTCGCTATGGCTACACCTTC.

The chain combines TRBV27 with TRBJ2-3; D uncertain. The germline V and J ends were trimmed by 6 bases and 1 base, with 5 bases remaining between them. In germline, CDR1 is MNHEY, CDR2 SMNVEV (reference sequence). CDR3 length equals 12 residues. CDR3 coding DNA: TGTGCCAGCAGAGAGCGCACAGATACGCAGTATTTT. The encoded protein is CASRERTDTQYF.

The chain has TRBV6-5 and TRBJ2-1; D gene ambiguous. CDR3 size: 11 residues. Per the germline V gene, CDR1 is MNHEY and CDR2 is SVGAGI. Between the trimmed V and J ends, which lost 2 bases and 12 bases, there was a span of 8 bases. CDR3 region: CASSYAWRQFF. DNA for the CDR3: TGTGCCAGCAGTTACGCGTGGAGGCAGTTCTTC.

The chain employs TRBV5-6 and TRBJ2-1; D gene unclear. Germline lookup yields CDR1 SGHDT and CDR2 YYEEEE. The germline V and J ends were trimmed by 4 bases and 7 bases, with 15 bases remaining between them. The CDR3 extends over 14 amino acids. This CDR3 is CASSIIPDLNEQFF. CDR3 nucleotides: TGTGCCAGCAGCATAATCCCTGACTTGAATGAGCAGTTCTTC.

The chain employs TRBV7-8 and TRBJ2-7; D possibly corresponds to TRBD1 (6 bases). V shed 5 bases and J shed 6 bases, with 14 bases lying between them. Germline CDR1 reads SGHVS; CDR2 reads FQNEAQ. The CDR3 is 13 amino acids. CDR3 residues: CASSPTTGGEQYF. The CDR3 DNA reads TGTGCCAGCAGCCCGACGACAGGAGGCGAGCAGTACTTC.

The DNA for the CDR3 is TGTGCCAGCAGTTTCGGTAACTATGGCTACACCTTC. Its protein product is CASSFGNYGYTF. This chain uses TRBV28 with TRBJ1-2; D not certain. Germline CDR1 MDHEN, CDR2 SYDVKM. This CDR3 spans 12 amino acids. V gave up 3 bases and J gave up 1 base, with 3 bases separating them.

The chain links TRBV5-1 to TRBJ2-7; weak D call: TRBD1 (6 bases). The germline V and J ends were trimmed by 3 bases and 7 bases, with 20 bases remaining between them. This CDR3 is built from 15 residues. Germline loops: CDR1 SGHRS, CDR2 YFSETQ. The CDR3 DNA reads TGCGCCAGCAGCTGGGGGCCGGGACGGCCAACGGAGCAGTACTTC. It translates to CASSWGPGRPTEQYF.

The CDR3 sequence: CASSFPGTLYEQYF. CDR3 coding DNA: TGCGCCAGCAGCTTCCCCGGGACACTTTACGAGCAGTACTTC. The chain uses TRBV5-1 and TRBJ2-7, with D tentatively TRBD1 (6 bases). V was cut by 2 bases and J by 4 bases, with 13 bases left in between. Looked up from germline, CDR1 is SGHRS and CDR2 is YFSETQ. The CDR3 covers 14 residues.

The CDR3, as DNA: TGTGCCAGCAGCAATGACAGAATCCCCCAAGAGACCCAGTACTTC. This translates into CASSNDRIPQETQYF. This chain joins TRBV21-1 and TRBJ2-5; TRBD1 is the table's D call and was not checked against the DNA. TRBV21-1 is designated a pseudogene. The CDR3 covers 15 residues.

The chain uses TRBV18 and TRBJ2-3; D is possibly TRBD2 (6 bases). Germline V lookup: CDR1 KGHSH, CDR2 LQKENI. The CDR3 sequence is 16 residues long. V shed 1 base and J shed 6 bases, with 17 bases lying between them. The chain's CDR3 is CASSPLDSGAGDTQYF. DNA for the CDR3: TGTGCCAGCTCACCACTTGATAGCGGTGCAGGGGATACGCAGTATTTT.

V usage is TRBV19 and J usage is TRBJ1-1; TRBD1 matches 10 bases. The germline gives CDR1 LNHDA, CDR2 SQIVND (reference sequence). J was trimmed by 6 bases and V by 7 bases; bases with no gene match: 8. The CDR3 covers 14 residues. The chain's CDR3 is CASNPRDRGPEAFF. CDR3 coding DNA: TGTGCCAGTAACCCCAGGGACAGGGGTCCTGAAGCTTTCTTT.

This clone was observed once. The rearrangement joins TRBV7-9 to TRBJ2-5; TRBD2 matches at 9 bases. The CDR3 sequence is 15 residues long. Germline CDR1 reads SEHNR; CDR2 reads FQNEAQ (reference sequence). J gave up 2 bases and V 5 bases, and 6 bases lay outside the gene matches. The CDR3 sequence is CASSPTSGPQETQYF. CDR3 nucleotides: TGTGCCAGCAGCCCGACTAGCGGCCCTCAAGAGACCCAGTACTTC.

This clone was counted only a few times. This sample also contains other DNA sequences that code for the same CDR3. The rearrangement links TRBV29-1 to TRBJ2-5; D perhaps matches TRBD1 (6 bases). CDR3 length: 14 amino acids. Trimming removed 4 bases at V and 1 base at J, with 13 bases between. CDR1 and CDR2 (germline): SQVTM, ANQGSEA. CDR3: CSVGPRGTQETQYF. CDR3 DNA: TGCAGCGTTGGTCCCAGGGGCACCCAAGAGACCCAGTACTTC.

The rearrangement uses TRBV9 and TRBJ1-2; the D is unclear. V lost 6 bases to trimming and J lost 6 bases, with 15 bases between them. CDR1 and CDR2 from the germline V gene are SGDLS and YYNGEE. The CDR3 spans 13 residues. The CDR3 DNA reads TGTGCCAGCAATCCGGGAGGGAACAATGGCTACACCTTC. It translates to CASNPGGNNGYTF.

The chain recombines TRBV19 with TRBJ1-1, with D unclear. The V gene lost 6 bases and the J gene lost 2 bases, with 7 bases spanning the gap. The CDR3 contains 12 residues. In germline, CDR1 is LNHDA, CDR2 SQIVND (reference sequence). CDR3 region: CASRLENTEAFF. Here the CDR3 DNA reads TGTGCCAGTAGATTAGAAAACACTGAAGCTTTCTTT.

The chain combines TRBV2 with TRBJ1-1; maybe TRBD1 (6 bases). Germline CDR1 reads SNHLY; CDR2 reads FYNNEI. V lost 8 bases, J lost 4 bases, and 17 bases lay in between. CDR3 length equals 14 residues. Here the CDR3 reads CASLYIGGGTEAFF. In DNA, the CDR3 is TGTGCCAGCCTTTATATAGGGGGGGGCACTGAAGCTTTCTTT.

The CDR3 DNA sequence: TGTGCCAGCAGCCCAGCGCCGGGACAGGTCAGGGAGCAGTACTTC. As protein: CASSPAPGQVREQYF. The chain combines TRBV9 with TRBJ2-7, with TRBD1 identical over 8 bases. Germline CDR1 SGDLS, CDR2 YYNGEE. The CDR3 contains 15 residues. V lost 4 bases and J lost 7; bases outside the gene matches: 13.

This chain links TRBV9 with TRBJ1-3, with 8 bases identical to TRBD1. CDR1 is SGDLS and CDR2 is YYNGEE in the germline V gene. Unmatched junction bases numbered 6, after V lost 4 bases and J lost 0 bases. The CDR3 loop spans 16 amino acids. Here the CDR3 reads CASSPRQGFSGNTIYF. Written as DNA, the CDR3 is TGTGCCAGCAGCCCTCGACAGGGGTTCTCTGGAAACACCATATATTTT. Looking up the rest from reference TRBV9 and TRBJ1-3 gives the full variable domain: DSGVTQTPKHLITATGQRVTLRCSPRSGDLSVYWYQQSLDQGLQFLIQYYNGEERAKGNILERFSAQQFPDLHSELNLSSLELGDSALYFCASSPRQGFSGNTIYFGEGSWLTVV.

The J gene is TRBJ2-7, the V gene TRBV5-1; 10 bases align to TRBD1. Germline assignment: CDR1 SGHRS and CDR2 YFSETQ. The CDR3 spans 14 residues. Germline trimming cut 4 bases from V and 2 bases from J; bases unmatched to any gene: 3. The CDR3 nucleotides read TGCGCCAGCAGCGGCGGACAGGGGGCCTACGAGCAGTACTTC. The encoded protein is CASSGGQGAYEQYF. The full variable domain, in which reference TRBV5-1 and TRBJ2-7 provide the parts outside the CDR3, is KAGVTQTPRYLIKTRGQQVTLSCSPISGHRSVSWYQQTPGQGLQFLFEYFSETQRNKGNFPGRFSGRQFSNSRSEMNVSTLELGDSALYLCASSGGQGAYEQYFGPGTRLTVT.

The chain has TRBV5-1 and TRBJ2-1, with TRBD1 as a possible D gene (6 bases). The germline CDR1 and CDR2 sequences are SGHRS and YFSETQ. Trimming took off 8 bases at V and 7 bases at J, with 10 bases between the two ends. CDR3 length equals 11 residues. The CDR3 DNA follows: TGCGCCAGTAAACAGGGAAATGAGCAGTTCTTC. It codes for CASKQGNEQFF.

The rearrangement uses TRBV6-9 and TRBJ1-2; D not resolved. The CDR3 runs 14 residues. Germline V gene sequence: CDR1 MNHGY, CDR2 SVAAGI. The V gene lost 2 bases and the J gene lost 8 bases, with 15 bases spanning the gap. CDR3 in DNA: TGTGCCAGCAGTTATCCCAAGTCCGCGGGGGGCTACACCTTC. Residues: CASSYPKSAGGYTF.

The rearrangement uses TRBV6-1 and TRBJ2-1; a possible D gene is TRBD2 (6 bases). The V gene's germline CDR1 is MNHNS and CDR2 SASEGT. The CDR3 totals 17 residues. Trimming left V 3 bases short and J 0 bases short, with 15 bases between. This CDR3 reads CASSDSLGGVSYNEQFF. CDR3 nucleotides: TGTGCCAGCAGTGATTCCCTGGGGGGAGTCTCCTACAATGAGCAGTTCTTC.

This chain links TRBV3-1 (or the pseudogene TRBV3-2) with TRBJ2-1, with TRBD2 matching 8 bases. Germline-derived CDR1 and CDR2 are LGHDT and YNNKEL (reference sequence). The CDR3 loop spans 15 amino acids. V lost 4 bases and J lost 3; bases outside the gene matches: 5. The CDR3 loop reads CASSRSGGFYNEQFF. The CDR3 nucleotides read TGTGCCAGCAGCCGCAGCGGGGGATTCTACAATGAGCAGTTCTTC.